The 4 T cell receptor beta chains below come from one sample, sequenced in a study of lymphopenia after photon versus proton radiotherapy. TCRdb keeps only in-frame clones here, not all; method: immunoSEQ multiplex PCR. The sample lists tens of thousands of clones, roughly 80% seen once, with 20% to 25% in the top ten. The sequenced sample was peripheral blood, obtained from a patient treated with proton-based radiotherapy. Receptors were obtained from a woman aged 70-85 years with pancreatic cancer.

The chain employs TRBV11-3 and TRBJ2-7; TRBD2 matches 8 bases. CDR1 is SGHNT and CDR2 is YENEEA in the germline V gene. Unmatched junction bases numbered 3, after V lost 2 bases and J lost 0 bases. CDR3 length: 15 amino acids. The CDR3 nucleotides are TGTGCCAGCAGCTTACTAGCGGGCAACTCCTACGAGCAGTACTTC. Its protein product is CASSLLAGNSYEQYF.

The rearrangement joins TRBV5-4 to TRBJ2-1, with 10 bases fitting TRBD2. The junction had 9 bases not matched to a gene; V was cut back by 0 bases and J by 9 bases. The CDR3 is made up of 16 amino acids. The germline V gene has CDR1 SGHNT and CDR2 YYREEE (reference sequence). The CDR3 reads CASSLGVTSGAGEQFF. The CDR3 DNA is TGTGCCAGCAGCTTGGGGGTTACTAGCGGGGCAGGTGAGCAGTTCTTC.

The chain combines TRBV5-4 with TRBJ2-7; no clear D gene. Per germline, CDR1 SGHNT and CDR2 YYREEE (reference sequence). CDR3 length: 14 residues. The V and J ends lost 0 bases and 2 bases respectively, with 9 bases between them. This chain's CDR3 is CASSLGGVTYEQYF. CDR3 in DNA: TGTGCCAGCAGCTTGGGGGGTGTGACCTACGAGCAGTACTTC.

This chain connects TRBV2 to TRBJ1-5; D call uncertain. V gave up 6 bases and J gave up 1 base, with 7 bases separating them. Germline-derived CDR1 and CDR2 are SNHLY and FYNNEI. This CDR3 is 13 amino acids long. The CDR3 here is CASRMGSNQPQHF. In DNA form, the CDR3 reads TGTGCCAGCAGGATGGGGAGCAATCAGCCCCAGCATTTT.